Listed here are 21 T cell receptor beta chains from one sample, sequenced in a study of PD-L1 blockade in urothelial cancer. Clones were sequenced by immunoSEQ multiplex PCR, and TCRdb holds only the in-frame ones, with some missing. The sample shows tens of thousands of clones, 85% to 90% of them seen only once. The sequencing here drew on PBMCs, taken around atezolizumab (anti-PD-L1) treatment. The receptors stem from a man in his fifties or sixties with urothelial cancer.

This chain connects TRBV11-3 to TRBJ2-6; 8 bases fit TRBD1. Germline-derived CDR1 and CDR2 are SGHNT and YENEEA. The CDR3 length is 17 residues. Germline trimming cut 5 bases from V and 0 bases from J; bases unmatched to any gene: 6. The CDR3 here is CASSPRQGISGANVLTF. The DNA for the CDR3 is TGTGCCAGCAGCCCGAGACAGGGGATCTCTGGGGCCAACGTCCTGACTTTC.

This chain uses TRBV7-9 with TRBJ2-1; 8 bases align to TRBD2. V gave up 5 bases and J gave up 0 bases; unmatched junction bases: 3. The CDR3 is 15 residues long. Germline V CDR1 and CDR2: SEHNR, FQNEAQ (reference sequence). CDR3 sequence: CASSPSGSSYNEQFF. CDR3 bases: TGTGCCAGCAGCCCAAGCGGGAGCTCCTACAATGAGCAGTTCTTC.

This clone has more than one count but fewer than ten. At one end the junction does not follow the germline gene, possibly because of a read error. The chain couples TRBV19 to TRBJ2-1, with 7 bases matching TRBD1. There are 15 residues in the CDR3. Germline CDR1 and CDR2: LNHDA and SQIVND (reference sequence). The CDR3 DNA is TGTGCCAGTCGACTCACAGGGGACACTTACAATGAACAGTTCTTC. Protein sequence: CASRLTGDTYNEQFF.

The rearrangement links TRBV19 to TRBJ1-2, with TRBD1 matching 7 bases. The length of the CDR3 is 15 residues. Trimming removed 2 bases from V and 0 bases from J; junction bases left unmatched: 3. The germline V gene has CDR1 LNHDA and CDR2 SQIVND (reference sequence). The CDR3 protein is CASSIRQGANYGYTF. CDR3 nucleotides: TGTGCCAGTAGTATAAGACAGGGCGCTAACTATGGCTACACCTTC.

DNA of the CDR3: TGTGCCTGGAGGACCGTCAGCGGGAGTTTCTACGAGCAGTACTTC. Translation: CAWRTVSGSFYEQYF. The J gene is TRBJ2-7, the V gene TRBV30; 8 nucleotides agree with TRBD2. V shed 3 bases and J 3 bases; nucleotides not matched to a gene: 10. The CDR3 contains 15 residues. The germline V gene encodes CDR1 GTSNPN and CDR2 SVGIG (reference sequence).

This clone was seen more than once but under ten times. Written as DNA, the CDR3 is TGTGCCAGCTCAGCCGACAGGGCGAATTCACCCCTCCACTTT. This sequence encodes CASSADRANSPLHF. The rearrangement joins TRBV18 to TRBJ1-6, with TRBD1 matching over 7 bases. CDR3 length equals 14 residues. Germline V gives CDR1 KGHSH, CDR2 LQKENI. The ends lost 5 bases at V and 7 bases at J; junction bases unmatched: 5.

This clone was recorded once. The rearrangement joins TRBV28 to TRBJ1-2; D gene ambiguous. Trimming shortened V by 5 bases and J by 0 bases, and 4 bases separated the two germline ends. The CDR3 is 12 amino acids. Germline loops: CDR1 MDHEN, CDR2 SYDVKM. DNA for the CDR3: TGTGCCAGCAGTACGGCTAACTATGGCTACACCTTC. This encodes CASSTANYGYTF.

V usage is TRBV10-3 and J usage is TRBJ2-7, with TRBD1 matching over 7 bases. The CDR3 runs to 14 residues. The germline V gene has CDR1 ENHRY and CDR2 SYGVKD. Trimming removed 5 bases from V and 2 bases from J; junction bases left unmatched: 6. The CDR3: CAISSSDRTYEQYF. As DNA, the CDR3 is TGTGCCATCAGTTCCTCGGACAGGACCTACGAGCAGTACTTC.

The chain combines TRBV19 with TRBJ2-7, with a possible D match to TRBD2 (5 bases). CDR3 length equals 13 residues. In germline, CDR1 is LNHDA, CDR2 SQIVND (reference sequence). The V gene lost 6 bases and the J gene lost 2 bases, with 11 bases spanning the gap. The CDR3: CASSRDGPYEQYF. The DNA of the CDR3 is TGTGCCAGTAGCCGGGATGGCCCCTACGAGCAGTACTTC.

This chain connects TRBV18 to TRBJ1-4, with D perhaps TRBD1 (6 bases). Trimming took off 0 bases at V and 6 bases at J, with 11 bases between the two ends. In germline, CDR1 is KGHSH, CDR2 LQKENI. There are 15 residues in the CDR3. CDR3: CASSPPDRADEKLFF. The CDR3 DNA follows: TGTGCCAGCTCACCACCGGACAGAGCGGATGAAAAACTGTTTTTT.

The chain links TRBV5-1 to TRBJ2-5, with 15 bases aligning to TRBD2. The V gene end was trimmed by 5 bases and the J gene end by 5 bases; junction bases not matched to a gene: 10. The CDR3 totals 17 residues. Looked up from germline, CDR1 is SGHRS and CDR2 is YFSETQ. Here the CDR3 DNA reads TGCGCCAGCAGAGATGATTGGACTAGCGGGAGGGGTGAGACCCAGTACTTC. Translating gives CASRDDWTSGRGETQYF.

The chain recombines TRBV28 with TRBJ1-1, with TRBD1 matching 7 bases. The V segment lost 2 bases and the J segment 9 bases; nucleotides outside the gene matches: 3. Germline values: CDR1 MDHEN, CDR2 SYDVKM. The CDR3 spans 12 residues. The CDR3 sequence is CASSLKGQKAFF. The CDR3 DNA follows: TGTGCCAGCAGTTTAAAGGGACAGAAAGCTTTCTTT.

This clone has a single count. V is TRBV10-3 and J is TRBJ2-1; D is unclear. Trimming stripped 2 bases from V and 10 bases from J, with 6 bases between. Germline loops: CDR1 ENHRY, CDR2 SYGVKD. CDR3 size: 11 residues. The CDR3 coding sequence is TGTGCCATCAGTGAGGCCGAGGAGCAGTTCTTC. Translated, it gives CAISEAEEQFF.

This clone was observed a handful of times. This CDR3 is CASSAGQANTGELFF. For the CDR3, the DNA is TGTGCCAGCAGCGCGGGACAGGCGAACACCGGGGAGCTGTTTTTT. The rearrangement uses TRBV7-9 and TRBJ2-2; 8 positions match TRBD1. J was trimmed by 0 bases and V by 5 bases; bases with no gene match: 2. This CDR3 comprises 15 residues. The germline V gene has CDR1 SEHNR and CDR2 FQNEAQ (reference sequence).

In DNA form, the CDR3 reads TGTGCCAGCAGCTTAGTGAGGGGGAGTGGGACCGGGGAGCTGTTTTTT. Translating it yields CASSLVRGSGTGELFF. J is TRBJ2-2 and V is TRBV7-8; possibly TRBD1 for D (6 bases). CDR3 length equals 16 residues. Looked up from germline, CDR1 is SGHVS and CDR2 is FQNEAQ. Trimming shortened V by 1 base and J by 5 bases, and 14 bases separated the two germline ends.

The rearrangement links TRBV18 to TRBJ2-1, with 9 bases aligning to TRBD2. CDR3 size: 18 residues. Germline assignment: CDR1 KGHSH and CDR2 LQKENI. V was clipped by 3 bases and J by 9 bases; unmatched bases: 18. The CDR3 nucleotides are TGTGCCAGCTCACCGATACGCAGGGCCGTAGCGGGAGTGGTTGAGCAGTTCTTC. Amino acids: CASSPIRRAVAGVVEQFF.

The chain employs TRBV28 and TRBJ1-2, with 7 bases matching TRBD1. Germline V gene data show CDR1 as MDHEN and CDR2 as SYDVKM. The V gene end was trimmed by 6 bases and the J gene end by 1 base; junction bases not matched to a gene: 5. This CDR3 is 14 amino acids long. Written as DNA, the CDR3 is TGTGCCAGCAGAGTACAGGGGATTAACTATGGCTACACCTTC. This encodes CASRVQGINYGYTF.

The rearrangement links TRBV9 to TRBJ2-5, with 7 positions matching TRBD1. V was pared by 4 bases and J by 2 bases, with 5 bases of the junction left unmatched. Germline V gene sequence: CDR1 SGDLS, CDR2 YYNGEE. The CDR3 contains 14 residues. The CDR3 sequence: CASSPRTGQETQYF. The CDR3 nucleotides read TGTGCCAGCAGCCCCCGGACAGGTCAAGAGACCCAGTACTTC.

The chain is built from TRBV28 and TRBJ2-1; no definite D call. The CDR3 loop spans 14 amino acids. Germline CDR1 reads MDHEN; CDR2 reads SYDVKM. Trimming removed 2 bases from V and 0 bases from J, with 5 bases in between. This chain's CDR3 is CASSLVNSYNEQFF. The CDR3 coding sequence is TGTGCCAGCAGTTTAGTTAACTCCTACAATGAGCAGTTCTTC. Full variable domain (missing parts from reference TRBV28 and TRBJ2-1): DVKVTQSSRYLVKRTGEKVFLECVQDMDHENMFWYRQDPGLGLRLIYFSYDVKMKEKGDIPEGYSVSREKKERFSLILESASTNQTSMYLCASSLVNSYNEQFFGPGTRLTVL.

This clone appeared a single time. The genes are TRBV28 and TRBJ1-6; D gene unclear. The CDR3 runs 16 residues. With 4 bases removed from V and 5 bases from J, the gap between germline ends came to 15 bases. Germline lookup yields CDR1 MDHEN and CDR2 SYDVKM. In DNA, the CDR3 is TGTGCCAGCAGTTCCCTAGCGCCGTGGAATAATTCACCCCTCCACTTT. Translating gives CASSSLAPWNNSPLHF.

V usage is TRBV21-1 and J usage is TRBJ1-1. TRBV21-1 has pseudogene status. The CDR3 consists of 11 residues. DNA for the CDR3: TGTGCCAGCACACTCGGCACTGAAGCTTTCTTT. Translation: CASTLGTEAFF.